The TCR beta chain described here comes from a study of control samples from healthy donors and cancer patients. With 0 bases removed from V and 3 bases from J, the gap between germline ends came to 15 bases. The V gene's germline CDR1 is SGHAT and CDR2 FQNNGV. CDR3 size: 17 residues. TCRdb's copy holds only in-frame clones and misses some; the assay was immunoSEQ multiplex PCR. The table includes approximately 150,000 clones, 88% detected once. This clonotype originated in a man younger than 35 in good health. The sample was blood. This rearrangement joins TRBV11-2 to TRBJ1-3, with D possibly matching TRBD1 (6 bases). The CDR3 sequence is CASSLEGGGEDGNTIYF. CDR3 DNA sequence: TGTGCCAGCAGCTTAGAGGGAGGGGGAGAAGATGGAAACACCATATATTTT.